The clone carrying this T cell receptor (beta chain) has a count of ten or more. Sequencing relied on a cDNA template that was reverse transcribed from extracted RNA. Data came from immunoSEQ multiplex PCR; TCRdb stores just in-frame clones and leaves some out. The sample carries 65,000 to 75,000 clones, approximately 45% recorded once. The CDR3 extends over 12 amino acids. CDR1 and CDR2 (germline): MNHEY, SMNVEV (reference sequence). V gave up 6 bases and J gave up 2 bases, with 4 bases separating them. This entry belongs to a study of CD8+ T cells in alopecia areata. Alopecia areata patients had lesional scalp punch biopsies and peripheral blood taken from them. Sorting separated CD4+ and CD8+ T cells out of PBMCs.

Sequences were derived from CD8+ T cells sorted from blood, sampled at week 0. The TCR was taken from a human donor with alopecia areata. The V call is TRBV27, the J call TRBJ2-2; D unclear. CDR3 sequence (DNA): TGTGCCAGCAGCTTTAACACCGGGGAGCTGTTTTTT. This codes for CASSFNTGELFF.